This T cell receptor beta chain was retrieved from a study of blood T cells in healthy people across ages. A sample-barcoded 5' primer and a J-beta primer mix were used in a second PCR of roughly 7 to 12 cycles. Each CDR3 protein gets one entry after TCRdb re-called the 5' RACE reads with MiXCR. The sample has about 840,000 distinct CDR3 sequences; 29% are singletons. Approximately 9.4 milliliters was the volume of peripheral blood drawn from each donor. The CDR3 extends over 16 amino acids. Trimming took 0 bases from V and 0 from J, leaving 12 bases between them. Germline assignment: CDR1 SGDLS and CDR2 YYNGEE. The sample also formed part of further work on T cells of mothers and their children. That investigation notes: Donation involved a few healthy Caucasian mothers and the six children that they had. The authors found no persistent microchimeric T cell clones.

The chain links TRBV9 to TRBJ1-2; D is undetermined. Specimen: blood. This TCR came from a woman aged 40 to 50 in good health. CDR3 residues: CASSVVRASANYGYTF. CDR3 coding DNA: TGTGCCAGCAGCGTAGTGAGGGCGTCGGCTAACTATGGCTACACCTTC.